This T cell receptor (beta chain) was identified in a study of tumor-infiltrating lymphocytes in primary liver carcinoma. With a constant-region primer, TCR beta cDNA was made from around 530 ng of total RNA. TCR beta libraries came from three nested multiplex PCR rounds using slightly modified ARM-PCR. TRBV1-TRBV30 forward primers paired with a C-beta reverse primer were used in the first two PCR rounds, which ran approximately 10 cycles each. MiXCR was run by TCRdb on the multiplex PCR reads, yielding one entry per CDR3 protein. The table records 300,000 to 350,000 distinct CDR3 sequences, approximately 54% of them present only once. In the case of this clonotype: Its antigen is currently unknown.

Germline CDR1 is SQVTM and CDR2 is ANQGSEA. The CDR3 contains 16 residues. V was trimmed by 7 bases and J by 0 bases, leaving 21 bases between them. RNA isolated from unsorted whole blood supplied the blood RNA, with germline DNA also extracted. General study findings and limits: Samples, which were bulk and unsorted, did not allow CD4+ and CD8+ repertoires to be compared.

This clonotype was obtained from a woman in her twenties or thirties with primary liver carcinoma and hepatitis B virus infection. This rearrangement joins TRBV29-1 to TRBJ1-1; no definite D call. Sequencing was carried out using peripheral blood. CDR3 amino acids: CSALPPWSAMNTEAFF. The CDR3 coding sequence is TGCAGCGCCCTTCCACCGTGGTCGGCTATGAACACTGAAGCTTTCTTT.